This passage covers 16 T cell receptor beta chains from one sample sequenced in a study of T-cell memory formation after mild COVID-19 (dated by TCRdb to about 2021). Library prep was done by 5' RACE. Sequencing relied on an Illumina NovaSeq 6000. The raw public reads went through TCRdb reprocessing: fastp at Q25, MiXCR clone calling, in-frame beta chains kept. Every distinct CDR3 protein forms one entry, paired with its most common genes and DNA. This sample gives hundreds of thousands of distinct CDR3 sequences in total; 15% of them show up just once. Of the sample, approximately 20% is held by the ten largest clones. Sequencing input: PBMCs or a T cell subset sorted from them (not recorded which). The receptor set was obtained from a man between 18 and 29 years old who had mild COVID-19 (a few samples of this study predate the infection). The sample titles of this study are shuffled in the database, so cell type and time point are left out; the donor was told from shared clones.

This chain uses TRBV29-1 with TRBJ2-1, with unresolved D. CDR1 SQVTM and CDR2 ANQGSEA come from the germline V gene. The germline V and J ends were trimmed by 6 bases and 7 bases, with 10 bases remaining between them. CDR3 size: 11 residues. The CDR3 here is CSVTSVNEQFF. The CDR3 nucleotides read TGCAGCGTCACCTCTGTTAATGAGCAGTTCTTC.

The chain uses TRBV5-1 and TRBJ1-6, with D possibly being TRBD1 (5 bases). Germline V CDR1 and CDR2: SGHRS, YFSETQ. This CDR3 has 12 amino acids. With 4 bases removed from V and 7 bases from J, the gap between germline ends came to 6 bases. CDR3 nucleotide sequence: TGCGCCAGCAGCGCAGGGAATTCACCCCTCCACTTT. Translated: CASSAGNSPLHF.

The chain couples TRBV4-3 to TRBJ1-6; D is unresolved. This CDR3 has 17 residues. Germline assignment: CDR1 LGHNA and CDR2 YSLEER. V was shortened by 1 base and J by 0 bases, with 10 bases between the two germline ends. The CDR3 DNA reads TGCGCCAGCAGCCAAGGACCGGAGAGCTCCTATAATTCACCCCTCCACTTT. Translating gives CASSQGPESSYNSPLHF.

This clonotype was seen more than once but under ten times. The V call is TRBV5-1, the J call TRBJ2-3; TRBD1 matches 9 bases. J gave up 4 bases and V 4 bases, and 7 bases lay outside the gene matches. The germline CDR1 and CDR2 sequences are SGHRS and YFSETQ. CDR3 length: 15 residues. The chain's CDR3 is CASSTGQGGADTQYF. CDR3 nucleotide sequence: TGCGCCAGCAGCACGGGACAGGGTGGCGCAGATACGCAGTATTTT.

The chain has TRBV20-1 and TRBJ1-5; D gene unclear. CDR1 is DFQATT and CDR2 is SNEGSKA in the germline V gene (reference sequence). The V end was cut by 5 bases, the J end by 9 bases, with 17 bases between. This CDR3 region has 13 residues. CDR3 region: CSAPGQGFGPQHF. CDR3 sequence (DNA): TGCAGTGCTCCGGGCCAAGGATTTGGGCCCCAGCATTTT.

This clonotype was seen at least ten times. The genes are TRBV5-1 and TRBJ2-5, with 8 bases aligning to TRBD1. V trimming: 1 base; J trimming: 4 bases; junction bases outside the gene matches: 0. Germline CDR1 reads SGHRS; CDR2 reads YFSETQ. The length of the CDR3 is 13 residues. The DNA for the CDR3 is TGCGCCAGCAGCTTGACAGGGGGAGAGACCCAGTACTTC. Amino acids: CASSLTGGETQYF.

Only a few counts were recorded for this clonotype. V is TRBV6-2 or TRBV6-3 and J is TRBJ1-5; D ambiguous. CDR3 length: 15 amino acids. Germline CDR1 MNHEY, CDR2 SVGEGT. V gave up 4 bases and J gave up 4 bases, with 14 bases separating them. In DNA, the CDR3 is TGTGCCAGCAGTTCTTCCGGCAATGGAAATCAGCCCCAGCATTTT. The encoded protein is CASSSSGNGNQPQHF.

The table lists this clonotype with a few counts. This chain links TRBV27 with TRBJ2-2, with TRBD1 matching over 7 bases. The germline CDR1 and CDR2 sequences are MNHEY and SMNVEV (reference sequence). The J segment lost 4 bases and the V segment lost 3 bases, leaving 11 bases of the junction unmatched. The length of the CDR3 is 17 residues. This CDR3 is CASSFTGAASPTGELFF. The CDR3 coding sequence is TGTGCCAGCAGTTTTACAGGGGCGGCTTCCCCCACCGGGGAGCTGTTTTTT.

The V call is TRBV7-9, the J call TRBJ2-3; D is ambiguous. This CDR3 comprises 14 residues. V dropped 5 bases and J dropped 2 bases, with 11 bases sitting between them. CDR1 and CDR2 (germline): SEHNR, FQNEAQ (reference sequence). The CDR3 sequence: CASSLTVYTDTQYF. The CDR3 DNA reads TGTGCCAGCAGCCTGACGGTTTACACAGATACGCAGTATTTT. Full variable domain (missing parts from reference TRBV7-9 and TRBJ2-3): DTGVSQNPRHKITKRGQNVTFRCDPISEHNRLYWYRQTLGQGPEFLTYFQNEAQLEKSRLLSDRFSAERPKGSFSTLEIQRTEQGDSAMYLCASSLTVYTDTQYFGPGTRLTVL.

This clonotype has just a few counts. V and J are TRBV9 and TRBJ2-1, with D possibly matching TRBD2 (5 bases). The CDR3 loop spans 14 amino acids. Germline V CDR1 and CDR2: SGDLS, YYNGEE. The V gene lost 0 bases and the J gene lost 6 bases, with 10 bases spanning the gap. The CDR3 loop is CASSVVGSSNEQFF. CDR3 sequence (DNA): TGTGCCAGCAGCGTAGTTGGGAGTAGCAATGAGCAGTTCTTC.

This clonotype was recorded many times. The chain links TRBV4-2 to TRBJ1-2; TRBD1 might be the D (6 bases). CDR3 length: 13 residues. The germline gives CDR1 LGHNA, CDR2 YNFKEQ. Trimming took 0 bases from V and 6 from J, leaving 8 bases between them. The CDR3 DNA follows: TGTGCCAGCAGCCAAGACAGGGGCCATGGCTACACCTTC. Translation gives CASSQDRGHGYTF.

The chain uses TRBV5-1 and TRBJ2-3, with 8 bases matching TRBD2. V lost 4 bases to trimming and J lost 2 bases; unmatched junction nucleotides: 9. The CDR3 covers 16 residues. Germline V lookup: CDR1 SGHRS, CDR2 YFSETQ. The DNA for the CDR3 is TGCGCCAGCAGCCAACGAAGCGGGGGAGACACAGATACGCAGTATTTT. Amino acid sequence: CASSQRSGGDTDTQYF.

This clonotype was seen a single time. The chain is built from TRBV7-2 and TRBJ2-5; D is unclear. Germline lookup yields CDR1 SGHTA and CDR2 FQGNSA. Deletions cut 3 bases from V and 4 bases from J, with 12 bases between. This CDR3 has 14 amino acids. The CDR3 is CASSFRDPAETQYF. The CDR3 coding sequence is TGTGCCAGCAGCTTCCGCGACCCGGCAGAGACCCAGTACTTC.

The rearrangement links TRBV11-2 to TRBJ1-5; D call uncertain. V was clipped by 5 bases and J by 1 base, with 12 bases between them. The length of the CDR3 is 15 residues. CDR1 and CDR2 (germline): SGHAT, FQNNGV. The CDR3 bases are TGTGCCAGCAGCCCAGGAGGTGGGAGCAATCAGCCCCAGCATTTT. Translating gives CASSPGGGSNQPQHF.

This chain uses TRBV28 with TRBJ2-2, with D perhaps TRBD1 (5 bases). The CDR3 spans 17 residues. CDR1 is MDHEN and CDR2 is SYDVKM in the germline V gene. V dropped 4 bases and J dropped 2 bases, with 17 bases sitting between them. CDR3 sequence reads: CASSYPRGRANTGELFF. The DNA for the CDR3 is TGTGCCAGCAGTTACCCTAGAGGCAGGGCAAACACCGGGGAGCTGTTTTTT.

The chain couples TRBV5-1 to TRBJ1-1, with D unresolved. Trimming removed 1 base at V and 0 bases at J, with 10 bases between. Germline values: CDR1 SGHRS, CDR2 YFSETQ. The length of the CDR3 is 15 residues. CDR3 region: CASSLMRAMNTEAFF. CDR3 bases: TGCGCCAGCAGCTTGATGCGGGCAATGAACACTGAAGCTTTCTTT.